This is a list of T cell receptor beta chains from one sample in a study of spatial heterogeneity in lung cancer. Each CDR3 protein gets one entry after TCRdb re-called the 5' RACE reads with MiXCR. Seen here are 15,000 or so distinct CDR3 sequences, approximately 19% observed once, and the top ten hold less than 8%. The specimen comprised PBMCs, sampled at follow-up. These receptors were collected from a male donor with early-stage non-small cell lung cancer. The CDR3 runs from the conserved cysteine through the conserved F or W. Each record gives: CDR3 DNA, CDR3 protein, J gene, D gene, V gene, clone size. D genes are given only for firm matches. The size field is filled for only some rows; it gives once, few, many or a size class.

cdr3_nt: TGTGCCAGCAGCTTAACAGGGGGTGGAAACATTCAGTACTTC; cdr3_aa: CASSLTGGGNIQYF; j_call: TRBJ2-4; d_call: NA; v_call: TRBV7-3; clone_size: many
cdr3_nt: TGTGCCAGCAGCTTAGGAGGAAACACCGGGGAGCTGTTTTTT; cdr3_aa: CASSLGGNTGELFF; j_call: TRBJ2-2; d_call: NA; v_call: TRBV7-9; clone_size: medium-sized
cdr3_nt: TGTGCCAGTAGTAGCCGCGGAAGCGAAGAGACCCAGTACTTC; cdr3_aa: CASSSRGSEETQYF; j_call: TRBJ2-5; d_call: NA; v_call: TRBV19; clone_size: NA
cdr3_nt: TGTGCCAGCAGCCTCCATAGCGGAAGCACAGATACGCAGTATTTT; cdr3_aa: CASSLHSGSTDTQYF; j_call: TRBJ2-3; d_call: NA; v_call: TRBV4-2; clone_size: medium-sized
cdr3_nt: TGTGCCAGCAACCAAGGACAGCTCAAAAACATTCAGTACTTC; cdr3_aa: CASNQGQLKNIQYF; j_call: TRBJ2-4; d_call: NA; v_call: TRBV2; clone_size: medium-sized
cdr3_nt: TGTGCCAGCAGCTGGACAACCGGGGACACTGAAGCTTTCTTT; cdr3_aa: CASSWTTGDTEAFF; j_call: TRBJ1-1; d_call: NA; v_call: TRBV7-9; clone_size: NA
cdr3_nt: TGTGCCAGCAGCCTCAGGGGGCGGGGTACTGGGGCCAACGTCCTGACTTTC; cdr3_aa: CASSLRGRGTGANVLTF; j_call: TRBJ2-6; d_call: TRBD1; v_call: TRBV11-2; clone_size: many
cdr3_nt: TGTGCCAGCAGCCAAGCTCCGGGAACCTGGGTTGAGCAGTTCTTC; cdr3_aa: CASSQAPGTWVEQFF; j_call: TRBJ2-1; d_call: NA; v_call: TRBV14; clone_size: NA
cdr3_nt: TGCGCCAGCAGCGGGCAGGGATCGAGCACAGATACGCAGTATTTT; cdr3_aa: CASSGQGSSTDTQYF; j_call: TRBJ2-3; d_call: NA; v_call: TRBV4-3; clone_size: medium-sized
cdr3_nt: TGTGCCAGCAGCCCACTGGGACAGTCCTCAGATACGCAGTATTTT; cdr3_aa: CASSPLGQSSDTQYF; j_call: TRBJ2-3; d_call: TRBD1; v_call: TRBV7-3; clone_size: NA
cdr3_nt: TGCAGTGCTAGACGCCTTACCGAAGCGGGGGGCCCCTACAATGAGCAGTTCTTC; cdr3_aa: CSARRLTEAGGPYNEQFF; j_call: TRBJ2-1; d_call: TRBD2; v_call: TRBV20-1; clone_size: medium-sized
cdr3_nt: TGTGCCAGCAGCCATACGGGCTACGAGCAGTACTTC; cdr3_aa: CASSHTGYEQYF; j_call: TRBJ2-7; d_call: NA; v_call: TRBV3-1; clone_size: many
cdr3_nt: TGCAGTGCGCGGGGGGGAGTCACAGATACGCAGTATTTT; cdr3_aa: CSARGGVTDTQYF; j_call: TRBJ2-3; d_call: TRBD2; v_call: TRBV20-1; clone_size: few
cdr3_nt: TGCGCCAGCGGTGGAGTTTACAATGAGCAGTTCTTC; cdr3_aa: CASGGVYNEQFF; j_call: TRBJ2-1; d_call: NA; v_call: TRBV5-1; clone_size: many
cdr3_nt: TGCAGTGCTCGGGGGGGGTCCACAGATACGCAGTATTTT; cdr3_aa: CSARGGSTDTQYF; j_call: TRBJ2-3; d_call: TRBD2; v_call: TRBV20-1; clone_size: NA
cdr3_nt: TGTGCCAGCAGTCCCCCGGGACCAAATTCACCCCTCCACTTT; cdr3_aa: CASSPPGPNSPLHF; j_call: TRBJ1-6; d_call: NA; v_call: TRBV28; clone_size: NA
cdr3_nt: TGCGCCAGCAGCCAAGGGTCAGGACCCTATGGCTACACCTTC; cdr3_aa: CASSQGSGPYGYTF; j_call: TRBJ1-2; d_call: NA; v_call: TRBV4-3; clone_size: many
cdr3_nt: TGTGCCAGTATTGGAGATCAACAGGGGTTTCATGAGCAGTTCTTC; cdr3_aa: CASIGDQQGFHEQFF; j_call: TRBJ2-1; d_call: TRBD1; v_call: TRBV19; clone_size: many
cdr3_nt: TGTGCCAGCAGCTTGGTCCGCGGGGGGGCGGATGAGCAGTTCTTC; cdr3_aa: CASSLVRGGADEQFF; j_call: TRBJ2-1; d_call: TRBD2; v_call: TRBV7-9; clone_size: NA
cdr3_nt: TGCGCCAGCAGCCCGACACACACAGATACGCAGTATTTT; cdr3_aa: CASSPTHTDTQYF; j_call: TRBJ2-3; d_call: NA; v_call: TRBV5-1; clone_size: NA
cdr3_nt: TGTGCCAGCAGCGTAAGCGGACATCTCTACAATGAGCAGTTCTTC; cdr3_aa: CASSVSGHLYNEQFF; j_call: TRBJ2-1; d_call: NA; v_call: TRBV9; clone_size: medium-sized
cdr3_nt: TGCGCCAGCAGCCCGCAGGGGGCAAGCACAGATACGCAGTATTTT; cdr3_aa: CASSPQGASTDTQYF; j_call: TRBJ2-3; d_call: TRBD1; v_call: TRBV4-3; clone_size: NA
cdr3_nt: TGTGCCAGCATGGTGGATAGCTCCTATAATTCACCCCTCCACTTT; cdr3_aa: CASMVDSSYNSPLHF; j_call: TRBJ1-6; d_call: NA; v_call: TRBV2; clone_size: few
cdr3_nt: TGCGCCAGCAGCGTACAGGGGGAGTCCTACGAGCAGTACTTC; cdr3_aa: CASSVQGESYEQYF; j_call: TRBJ2-7; d_call: TRBD1; v_call: TRBV5-1; clone_size: many
cdr3_nt: TGTGCCAGCAGCTTATTCTCCTACAATGAGCAGTTCTTC; cdr3_aa: CASSLFSYNEQFF; j_call: TRBJ2-1; d_call: NA; v_call: TRBV7-9; clone_size: medium-sized
cdr3_nt: TGTGCCAGCAGTCTCTCCAGGGTTAGCTATGGCTACACCTTC; cdr3_aa: CASSLSRVSYGYTF; j_call: TRBJ1-2; d_call: NA; v_call: TRBV27; clone_size: many
cdr3_nt: TGTGCCAGTAGTATCCTAGCGTCGACCTACGAGCAGTACTTC; cdr3_aa: CASSILASTYEQYF; j_call: TRBJ2-7; d_call: NA; v_call: TRBV19; clone_size: many
cdr3_nt: TGTGCCAGCAGCCCGACGGAGGCGGGGGGGTCGAACACCGGGGAGCTGTTTTTT; cdr3_aa: CASSPTEAGGSNTGELFF; j_call: TRBJ2-2; d_call: TRBD2; v_call: TRBV11-3; clone_size: many
cdr3_nt: TGCAGCGTTGATGAGGGTGCGGGGACAGATACGCAGTATTTT; cdr3_aa: CSVDEGAGTDTQYF; j_call: TRBJ2-3; d_call: NA; v_call: TRBV29-1; clone_size: many
cdr3_nt: TGTGCCAGCAAACCGGGACAGGGGGCGCGGGACACTGAAGCTTTCTTT; cdr3_aa: CASKPGQGARDTEAFF; j_call: TRBJ1-1; d_call: TRBD1; v_call: TRBV11-2; clone_size: NA
cdr3_nt: TGCGCCAGCAGCTTGGCCAGTAATGAGCAGTTCTTC; cdr3_aa: CASSLASNEQFF; j_call: TRBJ2-1; d_call: NA; v_call: TRBV5-1; clone_size: few
cdr3_nt: TGCGCCAGCAGCGCACGACTAGCGGGGGGGTCCCCAGATACGCAGTATTTT; cdr3_aa: CASSARLAGGSPDTQYF; j_call: TRBJ2-3; d_call: TRBD2; v_call: TRBV5-1; clone_size: NA
cdr3_nt: TGTGCCAGCAGCCCCCTTCAGGGGGCCAACTACGAGCAGTACTTC; cdr3_aa: CASSPLQGANYEQYF; j_call: TRBJ2-7; d_call: TRBD1; v_call: TRBV7-8; clone_size: medium-sized
cdr3_nt: TGCAGTGCCAAAGAGACAGGGCTGAACACTGAAGCTTTCTTT; cdr3_aa: CSAKETGLNTEAFF; j_call: TRBJ1-1; d_call: TRBD1; v_call: TRBV20-1; clone_size: few
cdr3_nt: TGTGCCAGCAGCCCCCGAGGGACTAGCACAGATACGCAGTATTTT; cdr3_aa: CASSPRGTSTDTQYF; j_call: TRBJ2-3; d_call: NA; v_call: TRBV28; clone_size: NA
cdr3_nt: TGCAGTGCTAGAACTCCGGGACAACGGGCAGGAGCCCAGTACTTC; cdr3_aa: CSARTPGQRAGAQYF; j_call: TRBJ2-5; d_call: NA; v_call: TRBV20-1; clone_size: medium-sized
cdr3_nt: TGTGCCAGCAGCAGGCACACCGGGGAGCTGTTTTTT; cdr3_aa: CASSRHTGELFF; j_call: TRBJ2-2; d_call: NA; v_call: TRBV7-2; clone_size: many
cdr3_nt: TGTGCCATCAGTGAGGAAGCGGGGGGTTTCACCTACGAGCAGTACTTC; cdr3_aa: CAISEEAGGFTYEQYF; j_call: TRBJ2-7; d_call: TRBD2; v_call: TRBV10-3; clone_size: many
cdr3_nt: TGTGCCATCAGCGGACAGGTGCTAAACACAGATACGCAGTATTTT; cdr3_aa: CAISGQVLNTDTQYF; j_call: TRBJ2-3; d_call: TRBD1; v_call: TRBV10-3; clone_size: few
cdr3_nt: TGTGCCAGCAGTGAAGTGGGGACATATGGCTCCTACGAGCAGTACTTC; cdr3_aa: CASSEVGTYGSYEQYF; j_call: TRBJ2-7; d_call: NA; v_call: TRBV6-1; clone_size: many
cdr3_nt: TGCAGCGTTGAAGATGGCGGCTACGAGCAGTACTTC; cdr3_aa: CSVEDGGYEQYF; j_call: TRBJ2-7; d_call: NA; v_call: TRBV29-1; clone_size: few
cdr3_nt: TGTGCCAGCAGTTGGCGGCGGGGGGGCTACAATGAGCAGTTCTTC; cdr3_aa: CASSWRRGGYNEQFF; j_call: TRBJ2-1; d_call: TRBD2; v_call: TRBV12-3/TRBV12-4; clone_size: many
cdr3_nt: TGCAGTGCTAGAGGGGAGCCCCAGCATTTT; cdr3_aa: CSARGEPQHF; j_call: TRBJ1-5; d_call: NA; v_call: TRBV20-1; clone_size: few
cdr3_nt: TGTGCCAGCAGCTGGAGTCCGAGGCAGGACTCTGGAAACACCATATATTTT; cdr3_aa: CASSWSPRQDSGNTIYF; j_call: TRBJ1-3; d_call: NA; v_call: TRBV5-5; clone_size: few
cdr3_nt: TGTGCCAGCAGTTTCCTTTTTGGGGGAACCCGCGAGCAGTACTTC; cdr3_aa: CASSFLFGGTREQYF; j_call: TRBJ2-7; d_call: NA; v_call: TRBV6-5; clone_size: once